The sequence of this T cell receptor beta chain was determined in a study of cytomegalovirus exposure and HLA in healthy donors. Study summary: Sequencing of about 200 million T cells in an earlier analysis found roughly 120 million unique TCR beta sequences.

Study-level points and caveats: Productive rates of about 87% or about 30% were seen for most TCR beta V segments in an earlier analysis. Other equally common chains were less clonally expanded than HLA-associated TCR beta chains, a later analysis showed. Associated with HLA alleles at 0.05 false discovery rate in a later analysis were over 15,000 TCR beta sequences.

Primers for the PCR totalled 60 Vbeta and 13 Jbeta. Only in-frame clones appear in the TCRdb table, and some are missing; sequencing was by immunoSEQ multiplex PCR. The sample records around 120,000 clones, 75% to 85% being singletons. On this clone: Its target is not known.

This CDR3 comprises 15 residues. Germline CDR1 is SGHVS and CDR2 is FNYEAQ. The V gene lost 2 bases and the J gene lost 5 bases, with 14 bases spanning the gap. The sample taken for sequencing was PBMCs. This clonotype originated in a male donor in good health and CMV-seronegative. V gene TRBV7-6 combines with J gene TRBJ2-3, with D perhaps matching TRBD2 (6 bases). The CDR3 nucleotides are TGTGCCAGCAGCTTAAGTAGCGGTAGAGGAGATACGCAGTATTTT. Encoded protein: CASSLSSGRGDTQYF.